This T cell receptor (beta chain) was identified in a study of blood T cell repertoires in COVID-19 (dated by TCRdb to the early 2020s). Background on the whole study: Samples covering the acute and convalescent phases of COVID-19 were provided by collaborators in the United States, Italy and Spain. The prospective study material was composed of cDNA or gDNA derived from T cells, B-cell-depleted T cells, or PBMCs. A freely available public database, intended as a resource for researchers studying the immune response to SARS-CoV-2, is where the repertoires were released. The samples were drawn from two sources: the first 160 participants of the ongoing ImmuneRACE study, and 1,254 subjects contributed by 6 global collaborators. HLA class I and class II types, where available, came from metadata supplied by the sample provider rather than from assay-based typing. The sample metadata nearly always contained a de-identified subject ID, COVID-19 status, age in years and sex. The dataset comprised deeply sampled blood TCRbeta repertoires from subjects exposed to, actively infected with, or recovered from COVID-19. What the authors observed across the whole study: The amount of clinical and demographic metadata varied by source and participant and was provided uncurated.

TCRbeta CDR3 regions were amplified from genomic DNA using the immunoSEQ Assay, a bias-controlled multiplex PCR. Turning to the authors' computational methods: Nucleated cell counts per sample were estimated from amplification of reference gene primers within the assay. To quantify the absolute abundance of each unique TCRbeta CDR3 rearrangement, sequence reads were collapsed and filtered. Productive Simpson clonality was computed per sample as the square root of Simpson's diversity index over productive rearrangements. TCRdb obtained this table from immuneACCESS and retained in-frame rearrangements with V and J assigned. These tables miss some clones; where compared with another copy, unresolved V genes account for less than half of the shortfall, and the remainder is unexplained. The V and J calls and clone size come from that table; D and trimming were worked out from the DNA. The sample contains 150,000 to 180,000 clones, roughly nine tenths of them found a single time. The top ten clonotypes cover more than 2% of the sample.

This clone was seen a single time. There is no known antigen for this receptor. Base qualities are not at hand, and no much larger clone is one base apart. A distance of 14 bases separates the germline ends of V and J, which lose 0 bases and 5 bases respectively. The CDR3 sequence holds 16 residues, the cysteine and phenylalanine included. CDR3 DNA is the only sequence kept; it has 48 bases, read in frame from the first base. Via the germline V gene, CDR1 is SGHVS and CDR2 FQNEAQ. Whole blood was collected in K2EDTA tubes by collaborating institutions according to the institutions' own protocols. Collaborator samples were shipped for TCRbeta analysis as frozen whole blood, isolated PBMCs, or DNA extracted from either sample type.

The source of this sequence is a woman in her 70s with acute or convalescent COVID-19. What was sequenced was peripheral blood. The sequence joins TRBV7-8 to TRBJ2-1; a tentative D call is TRBD1 (6 bases match). The DNA reads TGTGCCAGCAGCTTAGCCCCCGACAGGCGCCACAATGAGCAGTTCTTC. The encoded protein is CASSLAPDRRHNEQFF.